One TCR beta chain is described in this entry. The antigen remains unidentified. These data are taken from a study of T cell repertoires in cytomegalovirus infection. One entry per CDR3 protein results from TCRdb running MiXCR on the reads. The table includes some 110,000 distinct CDR3 sequences, about 32% detected once. The germline V gene encodes CDR1 SGHVS and CDR2 FNYEAQ. The CDR3 length is 20 residues. The V segment lost 2 bases and the J segment 7 bases; nucleotides outside the gene matches: 23. The source is a human donor in good health (CMV status not recorded). Some clones in this sample may be carry-over from other donors' samples. The sequencing here drew on CD8+ T cells from cultured PBMCs, taken from culture after CMV antigen stimulation. V usage is TRBV7-6 and J usage is TRBJ2-1, with TRBD1 matching 7 bases. CDR3 sequence (DNA): TGTGCCAGCAGCTTACTTGGGGCAGGTGAGGGGGCTCCTGTGGAAAATGAGCAGTTCTTC. Its protein is CASSLLGAGEGAPVENEQFF.